The 8 T cell receptor beta chains below all came from one sample that was sequenced in a study of read filtering for tumor transcriptome and immune sequencing. This library used 300 to 450 ng RNA and molecular barcoded adaptors spanning alpha/delta and beta/gamma chains. TCRdb fed the reads into MiXCR, producing one record per CDR3 protein. The data contain around 130,000 distinct CDR3 sequences, 13% of them seen just once; the ten biggest clones take up about 8.6%. Specimen: a population of CD138-negative cells sorted from bone marrow. These receptors came from a donor at least 40 years old with multiple myeloma.

This clonotype was seen ten or more times. The V gene is TRBV7-3, the J gene TRBJ2-3, with 7 bases lining up with TRBD1. The V gene's germline CDR1 is SGHTA and CDR2 FQGTGA. Trimming removed 4 bases from V and 3 bases from J; junction bases left unmatched: 4. This CDR3 spans 14 amino acids. CDR3 nucleotides: TGTGCCAGCAGCTCGGGACAGCAGACAGATACGCAGTATTTT. This encodes CASSSGQQTDTQYF.

There are many counts of this clonotype. The chain links TRBV19 to TRBJ2-1, with 10 bases lining up with TRBD1. Germline values: CDR1 LNHDA, CDR2 SQIVND (reference sequence). The CDR3 extends over 15 amino acids. V was clipped by 3 bases and J by 4 bases; unmatched bases: 3. Written as DNA, the CDR3 is TGTGCCAGTAGTATGTGGACAGGGGGTTACAATGAGCAGTTCTTC. As protein: CASSMWTGGYNEQFF.

In its sample, this clonotype was seen many times. The chain links TRBV19 to TRBJ1-5; tentative D call: TRBD1 (6 bases). The V and J ends lost 5 bases and 1 base respectively, with 15 bases between them. This CDR3 region has 16 residues. The germline V gene has CDR1 LNHDA and CDR2 SQIVND (reference sequence). The chain's CDR3 is CASSPPTGGSNQPQHF. CDR3 DNA: TGTGCCAGTAGTCCGCCGACAGGCGGGAGCAATCAGCCCCAGCATTTT.

This clonotype has only one observation. A much larger clonotype is one base distant, so this may be a read error. The chain recombines TRBV12-5 with TRBJ2-5; D is possibly TRBD1 (5 bases). The CDR3 extends over 12 amino acids. Trimming took off 6 bases at V and 5 bases at J, with 10 bases between the two ends. The germline V gene encodes CDR1 LGHNT and CDR2 FRNRAP. CDR3 nucleotides: TGTGCTAGTGGCAACAAGGGGGAGACCCAGTACTTC. Translating it yields CASGNKGETQYF.

This clonotype was found many times. The CDR3 region is CASSARNKGAGKYEQYF. The CDR3 bases are TGTGCCAGTAGTGCCCGTAATAAGGGGGCAGGGAAATACGAGCAGTACTTC. The rearrangement links TRBV19 to TRBJ2-7, with 7 bases lining up with TRBD1. Trimming removed 5 bases from V and 4 bases from J; junction bases left unmatched: 17. The CDR3 contains 17 residues. Germline values: CDR1 LNHDA, CDR2 SQIVND (reference sequence).

Only a few counts were recorded for this clonotype. The gene calls are TRBV10-3 and TRBJ2-3, with D perhaps matching TRBD2 (5 bases). Germline V lookup: CDR1 ENHRY, CDR2 SYGVKD. This CDR3 has 14 amino acids. Trimming took 5 bases from V and 0 from J, leaving 9 bases between them. Written as DNA, the CDR3 is TGTGCCATCAGTATGGGGAGTAGCACAGATACGCAGTATTTT. Protein sequence: CAISMGSSTDTQYF.

In its sample, this clonotype was seen many times. J is TRBJ1-1 and V is TRBV7-9, with no clear D. CDR1 SEHNR and CDR2 FQNEAQ come from the germline V gene (reference sequence). The V end was cut by 1 base, the J end by 1 base, with 7 bases between. The CDR3 contains 14 residues. This CDR3 is CASSLEDTNTEAFF. CDR3 DNA sequence: TGTGCCAGCAGCTTAGAAGACACGAACACTGAAGCTTTCTTT.

This clonotype was picked up a small number of times. A much larger clone differs by one base, so this may be a read error. The rearrangement joins TRBV20-1 to TRBJ2-7; TRBD2 matches at 14 bases. Germline V gene data show CDR1 as DFQATT and CDR2 as SNEGSKA (reference sequence). The CDR3 contains 13 residues. The CDR3 sequence: CGAGGLAGVEQYF. As DNA, the CDR3 is TGCGGTGCTGGGGGACTAGCGGGAGTCGAGCAGTACTTC.